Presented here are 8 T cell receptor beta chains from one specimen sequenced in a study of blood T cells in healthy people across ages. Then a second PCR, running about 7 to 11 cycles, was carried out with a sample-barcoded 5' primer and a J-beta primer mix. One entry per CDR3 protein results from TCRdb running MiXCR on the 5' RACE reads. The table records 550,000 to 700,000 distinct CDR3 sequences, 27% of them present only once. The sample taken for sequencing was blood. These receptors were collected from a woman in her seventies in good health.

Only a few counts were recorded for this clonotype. This chain's CDR3 is CASSSAGRRETQYF. In nucleotides, the CDR3 is TGTGCCAGCAGCTCAGCGGGGAGGAGGGAGACCCAGTACTTC. The rearrangement uses TRBV7-2 and TRBJ2-5; 7 bases fit TRBD2. Per germline, CDR1 SGHTA and CDR2 FQGNSA. The trim removed 4 bases at V and 5 bases at J, leaving 7 bases unmatched. The CDR3 contains 14 residues.

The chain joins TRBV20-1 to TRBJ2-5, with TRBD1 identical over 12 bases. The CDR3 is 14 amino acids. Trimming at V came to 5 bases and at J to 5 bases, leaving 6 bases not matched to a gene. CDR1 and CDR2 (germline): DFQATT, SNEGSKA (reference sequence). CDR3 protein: CSADRDRGPETQYF. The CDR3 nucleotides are TGCAGTGCTGACCGGGACAGGGGGCCCGAGACCCAGTACTTC.

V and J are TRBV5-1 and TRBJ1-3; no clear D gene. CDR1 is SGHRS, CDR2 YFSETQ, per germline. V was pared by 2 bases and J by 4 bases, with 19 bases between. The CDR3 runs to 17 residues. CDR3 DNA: TGCGCCAGCAGCTTATCCACTCAGAATTCGAAGGGAAACACCATATATTTT. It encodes CASSLSTQNSKGNTIYF.

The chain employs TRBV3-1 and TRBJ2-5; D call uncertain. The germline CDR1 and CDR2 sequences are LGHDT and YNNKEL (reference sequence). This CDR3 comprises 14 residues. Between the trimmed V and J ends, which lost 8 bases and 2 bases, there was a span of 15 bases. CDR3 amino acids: CASSGMALQETQYF. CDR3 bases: TGTGCCAGCTCCGGCATGGCACTACAAGAGACCCAGTACTTC.

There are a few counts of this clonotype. The CDR3: CASSDDLVYEQYF. The CDR3, as DNA: TGTGCCAGCAGCGATGATCTAGTTTACGAGCAGTACTTC. The rearrangement links TRBV5-5 to TRBJ2-5; D gene uncertain. Near its end, the DNA agrees better with TRBJ2-7, so the J call may be wrong. Germline V gives CDR1 SGHKS, CDR2 YYEKEE (reference sequence). The CDR3 is 13 amino acids.

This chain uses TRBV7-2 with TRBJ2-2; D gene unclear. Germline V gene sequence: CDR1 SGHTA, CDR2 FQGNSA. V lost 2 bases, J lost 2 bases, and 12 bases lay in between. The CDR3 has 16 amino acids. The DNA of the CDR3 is TGTGCCAGCAGCTTACAGGTGCCAGTAAACACCGGGGAGCTGTTTTTT. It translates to CASSLQVPVNTGELFF. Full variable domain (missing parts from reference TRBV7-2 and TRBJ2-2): GAGVSQSPSNKVTEKGKDVELRCDPISGHTALYWYRQSLGQGLEFLIYFQGNSAPDKSGLPSDRFSAERTGGSVSTLTIQRTQQEDSAVYLCASSLQVPVNTGELFFGEGSRLTVL.

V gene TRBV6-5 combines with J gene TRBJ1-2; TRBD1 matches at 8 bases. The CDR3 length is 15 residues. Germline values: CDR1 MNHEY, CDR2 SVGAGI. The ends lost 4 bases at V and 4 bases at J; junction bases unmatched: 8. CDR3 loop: CASSLTGTGVYGYTF. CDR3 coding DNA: TGTGCCAGCAGTTTAACTGGGACAGGAGTCTATGGCTACACCTTC.

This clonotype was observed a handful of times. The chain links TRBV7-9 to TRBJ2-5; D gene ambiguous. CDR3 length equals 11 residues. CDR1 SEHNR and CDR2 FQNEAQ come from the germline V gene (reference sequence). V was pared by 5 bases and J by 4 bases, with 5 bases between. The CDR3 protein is CASSVIETQYF. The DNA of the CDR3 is TGTGCCAGCAGCGTGATAGAGACCCAGTACTTC.